The rows below give T cell receptor beta chains drawn from one sample of a study of cytomegalovirus exposure and HLA in healthy donors. Sequencing used immunoSEQ multiplex PCR; TCRdb keeps in-frame clones, though not all of them. The table records 100,000 to 150,000 clones, approximately 81% of them present only once. The sequenced sample consisted of PBMCs. These receptors came from a man in his late teens or twenties in good health and CMV-seropositive. The conserved cysteine and the conserved F or W are not part of the CDR3 here. Each record gives: CDR3 length, V gene, CDR3 protein.

13,TRBV5-1,ASSLADRGGETQY
15,TRBV5-1,ASSFTPTSGEGYEQY
12,TRBV6-4,ASSDSQGADTQY
13,TRBV9,ASSVGSGGTYEQY
12,TRBV6-5,ASSRTGSNYGYT
13,TRBV25-1,ASSSRGLAVETQY
12,TRBV10-1,ASSGQGSNEKLF
10,TRBV30,AWSDSSYEQY
13,TRBV7-2,ASLMGQEHTDTQY
11,TRBV5-1,ASSLSGTGELF
14,TRBV5-4,ASSFITGASGNTIY
12,TRBV6-6,ASSSLDRVNEQF
15,TRBV27,ASSLRLFSGELREAF
11,TRBV6-6,ASRDWDRDGYT
14,TRBV2,ASSESFDTSNQPQH
9,TRBV19,ASSMRAEQF
15,TRBV10-3,AIKGAGIDTVNTEAF
13,TRBV4-3,ASSQDLAGGDRYT
12,TRBV19,ASSSDSRPYEQY
10,TRBV9,ASSSTGDEQF
11,TRBV5-8,ASRGGQGSPLH
12,TRBV5-4,ATSSWRGTDTQY
12,TRBV27,ASTAEVGNTEAF
14,TRBV2,ASSDWLAGSTDTQY
15,TRBV5-5,ASSPSGQILSYNEQF
12,TRBV2,ASSEGAGHTEAF
15,TRBV5-1,ASSHHIIQGTGEEQY
11,TRBV10-3,AAKTSGKYEQY
12,TRBV30,AWRFGLAANEQF
14,TRBV30,AWAKTGWGVQETRY
12,TRBV5-3,ARSWTGEEYGYT
16,TRBV19,ASSIMLTGSSGANVLT
14,TRBV11-2,ASSLDLLAGEDTQY
12,TRBV5-1,ASSLSAGTDTQY
12,TRBV19,ASSRQGPNTEAF
12,TRBV5-4,ASSLGQGSGELF
14,TRBV7-6,ASSLEAGGSGNTIY